The present entry profiles one T cell receptor beta chain with its context. This specimen belongs to a study of T cell changes during pregnancy in multiple sclerosis. The CDR3 is 15 amino acids. V shed 5 bases and J 4 bases; nucleotides not matched to a gene: 13. CDR1 is GTSNPN, CDR2 SVGIG, per germline (reference sequence). Libraries were prepared by immunoSEQ multiplex PCR; TCRdb keeps only in-frame clonotypes and omits some of them. Of around 100,000 clones listed, roughly nine tenths are singletons. V usage is TRBV30 and J usage is TRBJ2-7, with TRBD2 identical over 8 bases. The source was peripheral blood, collected in the third trimester of pregnancy. The sequence was collected from a female donor with multiple sclerosis, enrolled in a pregnancy study. CDR3 bases: TGTGCCTGGCAAACTGGGAGCGGGAGTTCTTACGAGCAGTACTTC. It encodes CAWQTGSGSSYEQYF.